A single T cell receptor (beta chain) is shown here with its context. Its cognate antigen has yet to be identified. Sequence at one end of the junction differs from germline and may be a read error. These data belong to a study of blood T cells in healthy people across ages (dated by TCRdb to between 2014 and 2016). Background for the entire study: Template switching captured roughly one uniquely barcoded TCR beta cDNA molecule per two T cells in model experiments. To track age-related changes in TCR beta repertoire diversity, the study relied on deep sequencing normalized with unique cDNA molecular identifiers. The donors were split into four age groups: young (average 16 years), middle-aged (about 40), aged (more than 60) and long-lived (82). To avoid experimental bias, donors of different ages were distributed randomly across sequencing lanes. The study analyzed two additional independent replicas of 1 million unique cDNA reads from the same blood draw for two donors, one aged 18 to 29 and one aged 80 or older. The investigation overall reported the following: Donor CMV infection status was unknown, potentially confounding age-related changes in expanded clonotypes. The long-lived group showed more naive CD4+ T cells, fewer expanded clones and increased TCR diversity than the aged group, suggesting age selection. Conclusive comparison of naive and antigen-experienced compartments was prevented by the profiling of bulk unsorted PBMCs. Estimates of total diversity from one million sequenced T cells were regarded as lower bounds and underestimates. Observed TCR beta diversity correlated strongly with the percentage of naive T cells measured by flow cytometry. As age increased, observed TCR beta diversity per million T cells dropped in a roughly linear way, and a significant reduction was already evident by age about 36.

The cysteine opens and the phenylalanine closes a CDR3 of 16 amino acids. Of all the DNA, just the CDR3 is kept, 48 bases in frame from base 1. Per the germline V gene (reference sequence), DFQATT is the CDR1 and SNEGSKA is the CDR2. Library method: 5' RACE. For sequencing, an Illumina HiSeq 2500 was employed. A second PCR of 7 to 11 cycles was run with a J-beta primer mix and a sample-barcoded 5' primer. Each TCR beta cDNA molecule received a unique molecular identifier from a template-switch 5' adaptor carrying 12 random nucleotides. At least 2.5 million CDR3-containing paired-end reads were obtained from each sample. First-strand cDNA was synthesized from all RNA with the Mint cDNA synthesis kit, primed by a TRBC-specific oligonucleotide. Following uracil-DNA glycosylase treatment, all cDNA underwent a first 18-cycle PCR with the universal primers M1SS and BC2_uni_R. In the original analysis: For normalization, 1 million high-quality reads were randomly selected from each sample, with every read carrying a distinct molecular identifier. Instead of being binned into consensus sequences, reads with shared molecular identifiers were discarded. CDR3 identification, clonotype clustering and error correction used MiTCR with a Q25 quality threshold and the strictest error-elimination algorithm. Lower-bound total TCR beta diversity was estimated with a nonparametric unseen species model using Euler transformation. The public sequencing data were trimmed at Q25 with fastp and processed into clonotypes with MiXCR by TCRdb, which kept only in-frame beta chains. Each CDR3 protein gets just one entry, which takes the most common genes and DNA from the rows behind it. TCRdb, not the original authors, processed these V and J calls. For this sample there are around 1,000,000 distinct CDR3 sequences; 35% to 40% appear just once. About 12% of the sample is in the top ten clones.

The donors were roughly 40 Caucasian individuals from Russia, aged roughly 6 to 100 years, who were systemically healthy. Each donor gave approximately 9.4 milliliters of peripheral blood, drawn into EDTA-treated Vacutainer tubes. Ficoll-Paque density-gradient centrifugation was used to isolate PBMCs, with at least 6 million per sample. Trizol reagent was used to extract total RNA from the PBMCs, yielding at least 6 micrograms per sample. Naive CD45RAhigh/CD27high T cell percentages were measured by flow cytometry on a PBMC aliquot from every donor. The chain uses TRBV20-1 and TRBJ2-1; the D element might be TRBD1 or TRBD2, as each aligns at 6 bases. Source material: blood. The clonotype originates from a man younger than 35 in good health. The CDR3 corresponds to CSARDVGGPSHNEQFF. The sequenced DNA is TGCAGTGCTAGAGATGTAGGGGGGCCCTCCCACAATGAGCAGTTCTTC.